This is a list of T cell receptor beta chains from one sample in a study of identical twins. TCRdb passed the 5' RACE reads through MiXCR, listing each CDR3 protein once. Seen here are approximately 230,000 distinct CDR3 sequences, 6% to 7% observed once, and the top ten hold about 14%. The sample was also reused in another study, on T cells expressing NK-cell markers.

Specimen: CD8+ T cells sorted from blood. The origin of the receptors is a woman aged 18-29 years in good health. CDR3s leave out the opening cysteine and the closing phenylalanine or tryptophan. The order of the fields is D gene, V gene, CDR3 protein. The D gene is left open where the match is weak.

TRBD2 | TRBV20-1 | SAIQAGGWLNEQY
TRBD2 | TRBV10-3 | AIQETSGRGTVDEQF
- | TRBV7-9 | ASMWGAGTDTQY
- | TRBV20-1 | SARDFHRSSYNEQF
- | TRBV9 | ASSPPVSNIQY
- | TRBV27 | ASSPQDGKVAYEQY
TRBD1 | TRBV20-1 | SAQGGLTEAF
- | TRBV6-2/TRBV6-3 | ASSYSVSGVGPEGQETQY
- | TRBV12-3/TRBV12-4 | ASSLYRAHNQPQH
- | TRBV2 | ASLRGTQY
TRBD1 | TRBV27 | ASSLFSGTGYEQY
TRBD2 | TRBV27 | ASSYLGGGSQF
- | TRBV5-5 | ASSLARAGLHNEQF
TRBD2 | TRBV20-1 | SARGLADEQY
- | TRBV9 | ASSPPAGDTQY
- | TRBV20-1 | SAPLASRAHNEQF
- | TRBV3-1 | ASSQEVGVREQF
TRBD2 | TRBV5-1 | ASSLERGVPYEQY
- | TRBV7-9 | ASSPGGVSYEQY
- | TRBV11-3 | ASSDVGGNVF
- | TRBV4-3 | ASSQGDLYSGANVLT
- | TRBV12-3/TRBV12-4 | ASTSHYGYT
- | TRBV10-2 | ASSEIERGELF
- | TRBV12-5 | ASGFYPGPKTGELF
- | TRBV20-1 | SVAGFYEQY
TRBD2 | TRBV6-1 | ASSLSGSQSYEQY
TRBD1 | TRBV5-1 | ASAITQGHDGYT
- | TRBV10-3 | AISELQGSNTEAF
- | TRBV15 | ATRGDKDEQY
- | TRBV12-3/TRBV12-4 | ASAGGGAI
TRBD1 | TRBV12-3/TRBV12-4 | ASSGDRGRFIYGYT